A selection of T cell receptor beta chains follows, all from one sample in a study of beta chain features in type 1 diabetes. Sequencing was performed with immunoSEQ multiplex PCR; in TCRdb, only in-frame clones are kept and a portion is missing. The sample yields some 360,000 clones, over 8.5% seen once. Sequencing was performed on central memory CD4+ T cells from blood. These receptors originate from a man aged 25-45 years with type 1 diabetes. Both conserved end residues are part of each CDR3. Only part of the rows carry a size: once, few, many, or a class if the clone is expanded.

J: TRBJ1-2
V: TRBV19
size: few
CDR3: CASQQGVDYGYTF

J: TRBJ2-3
V: TRBV7-9
size: few
CDR3: CASSWQPGATDTQYF

J: TRBJ2-1
V: TRBV5-4
size: .
CDR3: CASKRQSYNEQFF

J: TRBJ2-6
V: TRBV2
size: many
CDR3: CASGTISGANVLTF

J: TRBJ1-2
V: TRBV18
size: .
CDR3: CASSPGSGGTMNYGYTF

J: TRBJ2-5
V: TRBV11-1
size: .
CDR3: CASSLFEVSQETQYF

J: TRBJ1-1
V: TRBV7-9
size: few
CDR3: CASSIDRGTEAFF

J: TRBJ2-7
V: TRBV6-1
size: .
CDR3: CASRSGQLSYEQYF

J: TRBJ2-5
V: TRBV4-1
size: few
CDR3: CASSHPSRGETQYF

J: TRBJ2-7
V: TRBV6-5
size: .
CDR3: CASSYSRGGGSYEQYF

J: TRBJ2-7
V: TRBV6-5
size: few
CDR3: CASSFDSVFSYEQYF

J: TRBJ1-2
V: TRBV6-6
size: few
CDR3: CASSYSWTGVLTF

J: TRBJ2-5
V: TRBV7-2
size: few
CDR3: CASSRGSGSIETQYF

J: TRBJ2-3
V: TRBV5-1
size: few
CDR3: CASSLAISDTQYF

J: TRBJ2-7
V: TRBV5-1
size: few
CDR3: CASSLRGPGQGYEQYF

J: TRBJ2-7
V: TRBV11-3
size: few
CDR3: CASSLWLAGGSYEQYF

J: TRBJ2-2
V: TRBV27
size: .
CDR3: CASSLASRTGELFF

J: TRBJ1-5
V: TRBV10-3
size: .
CDR3: CAISAKTGSNQPQHF

J: TRBJ2-3
V: TRBV14
size: .
CDR3: CASSQDSQSTDTQYF

J: TRBJ2-1
V: TRBV5-1
size: many
CDR3: CASSFGLAGVDEQFF

J: TRBJ2-3
V: TRBV7-3
size: .
CDR3: CASSRDPGTDTQYF

J: TRBJ2-3
V: TRBV21-1
size: many
CDR3: CASSKQGGRGDTQYF

J: TRBJ2-1
V: TRBV7-9
size: .
CDR3: CASSLKAPLALTLNEQFF

J: TRBJ2-1
V: TRBV27
size: few
CDR3: CASRGQGYNEQFF

J: TRBJ2-1
V: TRBV7-9
size: few
CDR3: CASSFGNEQFF

J: TRBJ2-3
V: TRBV11-2
size: .
CDR3: CASLLLTASTDTQYF

J: TRBJ2-4
V: TRBV5-4
size: few
CDR3: CASSKTGDIQYF

J: TRBJ2-2
V: TRBV5-1
size: many
CDR3: CASSWGSRIAGELFF

J: TRBJ2-2
V: TRBV7-3
size: few
CDR3: CASSLTSGSYTGELFF